The clone carrying this T cell receptor (beta chain) was counted once. Its antigen is as yet unknown. The germline V gene has CDR1 MNHNY and CDR2 SVGAGI (reference sequence). This CDR3 contains 14 residues. Trimming took 7 bases from V and 2 from J, leaving 14 bases between them. Patients were ineligible given autoimmune disease history or systemic immunosuppression. This sample was taken from a study of OX40 agonist ivuxolimab in advanced cancers. Clones were sequenced by immunoSEQ multiplex PCR, and TCRdb holds only the in-frame ones, with some missing. The sample shows about 79,000 clones, around 90% of them seen only once. Study findings and constraints: Dose levels from 0.1 to 3.0 mg/kg saw CD4+ and CD8+ blood T cells expand clonally by week 6. CD8+ T cells (on average) carried more expanded clones than CD4+ T cells.

This sequence originates from an adult with an advanced solid tumor such as melanoma, head and neck, liver or kidney cancer. The chain joins TRBV6-6 to TRBJ1-2, with D possibly being TRBD1 (6 bases). The sample consisted of CD4+ or CD8+ T cells sorted from blood, taken in a trial of the OX40 agonist ivuxolimab. The CDR3 spells CASTPRDINYGYTF. CDR3 DNA sequence: TGTGCCAGCACCCCCAGGGACATAAACTATGGCTACACCTTC.